Shown below are 28 T cell receptor beta chains from a single sample sequenced in a study of PD-1 blockade in classical Hodgkin lymphoma (TCRdb year 2020). The time point label, as the study defines it: cycle 4 day 1 (C4D1), after less than 7 weeks of nivolumab. All trial patients had relapsed after autologous stem cell transplantation, with cohorts A, B and C differing in prior brentuximab vedotin exposure. Magnetic negative selection with a Miltenyi CD4+ T cell isolation kit was used to purify CD4+ T cells from thawed PBMCs. The library was generated by the immunoSEQ multiplex PCR assay. TCRdb limited this immuneACCESS table to in-frame rearrangements with V and J called. A share of clones is missing; checked studies link under half to unresolved V genes, and the rest is unexplained. The sample profile shows 10,000 to 15,000 clones; just under 85% of them were found once. 0.93% of the sample comes from the top ten.

Sequencing was performed on CD4+ T cells from blood, taken before the fourth cycle of nivolumab. The receptors stem from a human donor with classical Hodgkin lymphoma.

The gene calls are TRBV5-1 and TRBJ1-1; D is unresolved. Germline V gene lookup returns CDR1 SGHRS and CDR2 YFSETQ. V lost 4 bases, J lost 1 base, and 11 bases lay in between. CDR3 length: 14 residues. The chain's CDR3 is CASSGGPGNTEAFF. CDR3 nucleotides: TGCGCCAGCAGCGGAGGTCCCGGGAACACTGAAGCTTTCTTT.

This clone occurred once. This rearrangement joins TRBV19 to TRBJ1-4, with 10 bases fitting TRBD1. Germline V CDR1 and CDR2: LNHDA, SQIVND (reference sequence). Germline trimming cut 3 bases from V and 11 bases from J; bases unmatched to any gene: 12. This CDR3 region has 16 residues. The CDR3 spells CASSIGQGVPRMKLFF. DNA for the CDR3: TGTGCCAGTAGTATTGGACAGGGGGTCCCTAGGATGAAACTGTTTTTT.

This clone turned up a few times. The chain links TRBV27 to TRBJ1-2; tentative D call: TRBD1 (5 bases). V lost 4 bases and J 3 bases, leaving 12 bases between the germline ends. Germline V lookup: CDR1 MNHEY, CDR2 SMNVEV (reference sequence). CDR3 length equals 14 residues. For the CDR3, the DNA is TGTGCCAGCAGTTCCCAGGGCCGGGACTATGGCTACACCTTC. Its protein product is CASSSQGRDYGYTF.

The genes are TRBV5-1 and TRBJ1-1; D not certain. The CDR3 totals 13 residues. With 0 bases removed from V and 5 bases from J, the gap between germline ends came to 8 bases. Germline V gene lookup returns CDR1 SGHRS and CDR2 YFSETQ. The chain's CDR3 is CASSLGDGTEAFF. The CDR3, as DNA: TGCGCCAGCAGCTTGGGAGACGGGACTGAAGCTTTCTTT.

The chain is built from TRBV29-1 and TRBJ1-1, with TRBD1 matching over 11 bases. The CDR3 has 18 amino acids. The ends lost 6 bases at V and 0 bases at J; junction bases unmatched: 15. The germline V gene encodes CDR1 SQVTM and CDR2 ANQGSEA. This CDR3 is CSVWTGGAGAAVNTEAFF. The CDR3 DNA sequence: TGCAGCGTATGGACAGGGGGCGCGGGTGCGGCTGTGAACACTGAAGCTTTCTTT.

This clone appeared a few times. V and J are TRBV15 and TRBJ1-2; no reliable D call. CDR1 is LNHNV and CDR2 is YYDKDF in the germline V gene (reference sequence). Trimming removed 0 bases at V and 3 bases at J, with 11 bases between. The CDR3 is 15 residues long. Written as DNA, the CDR3 is TGTGCCACCAGCAGAGAGTCCAGAGCCTACTATGGCTACACCTTC. Encoded protein: CATSRESRAYYGYTF.

The chain uses TRBV7-8 and TRBJ1-1, with a possible D match to TRBD1 (5 bases). V shed 3 bases and J shed 4 bases, with 9 bases lying between them. This CDR3 comprises 13 residues. Germline lookup yields CDR1 SGHVS and CDR2 FQNEAQ. The DNA for the CDR3 is TGTGCCAGCAGCTTCGGACATCGCACTGAAGCTTTCTTT. Its protein is CASSFGHRTEAFF. The variable domain in full, with the rest retrieved from reference TRBV7-8 and TRBJ1-1, is GAGVSQSPRYKVAKRGQDVALRCDPISGHVSLFWYQQALGQGPEFLTYFQNEAQLDKSGLPSDRFFAERPEGSVSTLKIQRTQQEDSAVYLCASSFGHRTEAFFGQGTRLTVV.

The chain links TRBV12-5 to TRBJ2-1, with TRBD1 identical over 9 bases. Germline V gene lookup returns CDR1 LGHNT and CDR2 FRNRAP. The CDR3 has 16 amino acids. Trimming cost V 5 bases and J 1 base; bases outside gene matches: 6. CDR3 region: CASGIRQGGSYNEQFF. The CDR3 DNA sequence: TGTGCTAGTGGTATTCGACAGGGGGGTTCCTACAATGAGCAGTTCTTC. The full variable domain, with the rest looked up from reference TRBV12-5 and TRBJ2-1, is DARVTQTPRHKVTEMGQEVTMRCQPILGHNTVFWYRQTMMQGLELLAYFRNRAPLDDSGMPKDRFSAEMPDATLATLKIQPSEPRDSAVYFCASGIRQGGSYNEQFFGPGTRLTVL.

The chain is built from TRBV14 and TRBJ2-2; perhaps D is TRBD1 or TRBD2 (6 bases each). The V gene's germline CDR1 is SGHDN and CDR2 FVKESK. The CDR3 runs to 16 residues. V shed 4 bases and J shed 5 bases, with 17 bases lying between them. CDR3 in DNA: TGTGCCAGCAGCCCCGGAGGGGGTCGGATAACCGGGGAGCTGTTTTTT. Translation gives CASSPGGGRITGELFF.

The chain has TRBV5-5 and TRBJ2-2; D is perhaps TRBD2 (6 bases). Trimming took 1 base from V and 4 from J, leaving 11 bases between them. In germline, CDR1 is SGHKS, CDR2 YYEKEE (reference sequence). This CDR3 is built from 15 residues. Here the CDR3 DNA reads TGTGCCAGCAGCTTGTGGATAGCGGCCACCGGGGAGCTGTTTTTT. It yields the protein CASSLWIAATGELFF.

The chain employs TRBV19 and TRBJ1-2; D is undetermined. In germline, CDR1 is LNHDA, CDR2 SQIVND (reference sequence). The CDR3 has 13 residues. Trimming removed 3 bases from V and 5 bases from J, with 10 bases in between. The DNA of the CDR3 is TGTGCCAGTAGTATGGGCAGAGGATATGGCTACACCTTC. It is translated as CASSMGRGYGYTF.

V and J are TRBV7-9 and TRBJ2-1, with D possibly matching TRBD2 (5 bases). Germline CDR1 SEHNR, CDR2 FQNEAQ (reference sequence). The CDR3 is 16 amino acids. V dropped 3 bases and J dropped 5 bases, with 17 bases sitting between them. In nucleotides, the CDR3 is TGTGCCAGCAGCTTCGAGGGCCTAGACGGGGACAATGAGCAGTTCTTC. Its translation: CASSFEGLDGDNEQFF.

The chain is built from TRBV27 and TRBJ1-5, with 12 bases aligning to TRBD1. Germline CDR1 MNHEY, CDR2 SMNVEV (reference sequence). This CDR3 region has 19 residues. With 6 bases clipped from V and 4 bases from J, the junction kept 16 bases outside the gene matches. In nucleotides, the CDR3 is TGTGCCAGCAGCCCCCGGGACAGGGGGCCGGAGGGCCGAAATCAGCCCCAGCATTTT. It yields the protein CASSPRDRGPEGRNQPQHF.

The V and J genes are TRBV18 and TRBJ2-5, with 13 bases that match TRBD2. This CDR3 contains 17 residues. V shed 0 bases, J shed 5 bases, and the junction held 6 bases outside the gene matches. CDR1 is KGHSH and CDR2 is LQKENI in the germline V gene. The CDR3 here is CASSPPGLAGRWETQYF. Written as DNA, the CDR3 is TGTGCCAGCTCACCACCGGGACTAGCGGGAAGGTGGGAGACCCAGTACTTC.

The chain links TRBV11-3 to TRBJ2-3; 9 bases fit TRBD2. Germline assignment: CDR1 SGHNT and CDR2 YENEEA. The CDR3 runs 15 residues. V lost 4 bases, J lost 5 bases, and 7 bases stayed unmatched. CDR3 sequence reads: CASSSAGGTRDTQYF. DNA of the CDR3: TGTGCCAGCAGCTCTGCGGGGGGGACTAGAGATACGCAGTATTTT.

J is TRBJ2-5 and V is TRBV5-1; 11 bases are a match to TRBD1. V lost 1 base and J lost 4; bases outside the gene matches: 3. CDR1 and CDR2 (germline): SGHRS, YFSETQ. The CDR3 has 15 residues. Here the CDR3 reads CASSLMGQGGETQYF. CDR3 bases: TGCGCCAGCAGCTTGATGGGACAGGGGGGAGAGACCCAGTACTTC.

The V gene is TRBV2, the J gene TRBJ1-3; weak D call: TRBD1 (5 bases). V lost 4 bases and J lost 4, with 11 bases in between. The CDR3 contains 14 residues. Germline V lookup: CDR1 SNHLY, CDR2 FYNNEI. The CDR3: CASSGYRRGNTIYF. As DNA, the CDR3 is TGTGCCAGCAGTGGTTACAGGAGAGGAAACACCATATATTTT.

The chain combines TRBV7-2 with TRBJ2-3, with 7 nucleotides matching TRBD2. The length of the CDR3 is 16 residues. Germline V gene lookup returns CDR1 SGHTA and CDR2 FQGNSA. V shed 3 bases, J shed 1 base, and the junction held 7 bases outside the gene matches. This CDR3 is CASSFREGSGTDTQYF. The CDR3 DNA sequence: TGTGCCAGCAGCTTTAGGGAGGGGTCTGGCACAGATACGCAGTATTTT.

CDR3 in amino acids: CASAPLGGDRAFF. CDR3 DNA sequence: TGTGCCAGCGCCCCCCTGGGGGGCGATAGGGCTTTCTTT. V and J are TRBV6-5 and TRBJ1-1; weak D call: TRBD1 (6 bases). Germline CDR1 and CDR2: MNHEY and SVGAGI. CDR3 length: 13 residues. V was cut by 8 bases and J by 11 bases, with 21 bases left in between.

The chain carries TRBV5-8 and TRBJ2-1; 9 positions match TRBD1. The V gene end was trimmed by 5 bases and the J gene end by 5 bases; junction bases not matched to a gene: 11. CDR3 length: 16 amino acids. The germline V gene encodes CDR1 SGHTS and CDR2 YDEGEE. The CDR3 loop reads CASSRGGTGYHNEQFF. The DNA for the CDR3 is TGTGCCAGCAGTCGCGGAGGGACAGGGTACCACAATGAGCAGTTCTTC.

The CDR3 reads CASSRDYYTGELFF. In DNA form, the CDR3 reads TGTGCCAGTAGTCGGGACTACTACACCGGGGAGCTGTTTTTT. J is TRBJ2-2 and V is TRBV19; 7 bases align to TRBD2. This CDR3 region has 14 residues. Trimming at V came to 5 bases and at J to 3 bases, leaving 3 bases not matched to a gene. The germline CDR1 and CDR2 sequences are LNHDA and SQIVND (reference sequence).

CDR3 DNA: TGTGCCAGCAGCTTGGCCGCCGGTCAAGAGACCCAGTACTTC. Protein: CASSLAAGQETQYF. The chain combines TRBV5-5 with TRBJ2-5; D remains unclear. The CDR3 runs to 14 residues. Germline lookup yields CDR1 SGHKS and CDR2 YYEKEE (reference sequence). V lost 0 bases and J lost 2, with 8 bases in between.

The chain uses TRBV5-4 and TRBJ2-1, with D tentatively TRBD1 or TRBD2 (5 bases each). V gave up 4 bases and J gave up 7 bases, with 15 bases separating them. Looked up from germline, CDR1 is SGHNT and CDR2 is YYREEE (reference sequence). CDR3 size: 14 residues. The CDR3 bases are TGTGCCAGCAGCAGCTGGGGGTCCGGGAATGAGCAGTTCTTC. This encodes CASSSWGSGNEQFF.

V usage is TRBV4-3 and J usage is TRBJ1-6; 9 nucleotides agree with TRBD1. Germline CDR1 and CDR2: LGHNA and YSLEER. The ends lost 3 bases at V and 7 bases at J; junction bases unmatched: 10. The CDR3 sequence is 17 residues long. CDR3 nucleotides: TGCGCCAGCAGCCAGCTCAGGACAGGGGAGGCCAATTCACCCCTCCACTTT. Its translation: CASSQLRTGEANSPLHF.

V gene TRBV5-4 combines with J gene TRBJ1-1; perhaps TRBD1 as D (5 bases). The V gene lost 4 bases and the J gene lost 5 bases, with 21 bases spanning the gap. The CDR3 extends over 16 amino acids. Germline CDR1 is SGHNT and CDR2 is YYREEE (reference sequence). CDR3 sequence: CASSLSGLGRGTEAFF. The DNA of the CDR3 is TGTGCCAGCAGCCTCTCCGGGCTCGGGCGGGGGACTGAAGCTTTCTTT.

The rearrangement links TRBV7-2 to TRBJ2-7, with 9 bases lining up with TRBD2. The germline V gene encodes CDR1 SGHTA and CDR2 FQGNSA. The CDR3 has 15 residues. V dropped 4 bases and J dropped 4; count of bases not matched to a gene: 8. Here the CDR3 reads CASSSFSGGGYEQYF. CDR3 DNA: TGTGCCAGCAGCTCCTTTAGCGGGGGAGGTTACGAGCAGTACTTC.

The chain recombines TRBV5-1 with TRBJ2-2; D is uncertain. This CDR3 is 14 amino acids long. CDR1 and CDR2 (germline): SGHRS, YFSETQ. Between the trimmed V and J ends, which lost 4 bases and 4 bases, there was a span of 11 bases. The CDR3 is CASSPSESTGELFF. The CDR3 nucleotides are TGCGCCAGCAGCCCCTCAGAATCCACCGGGGAGCTGTTTTTT.

This clone is a singleton in its sample. The rearrangement joins TRBV4-1 to TRBJ2-6; perhaps TRBD2 as D (5 bases). This CDR3 comprises 14 residues. Trimming stripped 6 bases from V and 3 bases from J, with 9 bases between. The germline CDR1 and CDR2 sequences are MGHRA and YSYEKL. The CDR3 DNA is TGCGCCAGCAGGAGGGTGGGTGGGGCCAACGTCCTGACTTTC. Translation gives CASRRVGGANVLTF.